Listed below are T cell receptor beta chains from one sample, sequenced in a study of T cell responses to AZD1222 COVID-19 vaccine. Sequencing used immunoSEQ multiplex PCR; TCRdb keeps in-frame clones, though not all of them. This sample has about 49,000 clones, with about 74% found just once. Sequencing was performed on peripheral blood, taken on day 0 of AZD1222 vaccination. These receptors were obtained from an adult in good health. The CDR3 runs from the conserved cysteine through the conserved F or W. Fields, in order: V gene, J gene, CDR3 protein.

v_call: TRBV28; j_call: TRBJ1-2; cdr3_aa: CASSRQGADSYTF
v_call: TRBV3-1/TRBV3-2; j_call: TRBJ1-2; cdr3_aa: CASSQDTGIYGYTF
v_call: TRBV7-6; j_call: TRBJ2-5; cdr3_aa: CASSFGDGEETQYF
v_call: TRBV18; j_call: TRBJ1-4; cdr3_aa: CASAPREANEKLFF
v_call: TRBV15; j_call: TRBJ1-1; cdr3_aa: CATSRDRVNTEAFF
v_call: TRBV6-5; j_call: TRBJ1-4; cdr3_aa: CASMGGSNEKLFF
v_call: TRBV7-3; j_call: TRBJ2-3; cdr3_aa: CASSPRGRAGNTQYF
v_call: TRBV6-1; j_call: TRBJ2-3; cdr3_aa: CASSDRGVVSDTQYF
v_call: TRBV23-1; j_call: TRBJ2-2; cdr3_aa: CASSQIARRTGELFF
v_call: TRBV19; j_call: TRBJ2-5; cdr3_aa: CASSILGGNFQETQYF
v_call: TRBV27; j_call: TRBJ2-1; cdr3_aa: CASSLSSGGGNEQFF
v_call: TRBV24-1; j_call: TRBJ1-2; cdr3_aa: CATSATGGENGYTF
v_call: TRBV5-1; j_call: TRBJ2-5; cdr3_aa: CASSRGPAAVETQYF
v_call: TRBV12-3/TRBV12-4; j_call: TRBJ2-1; cdr3_aa: CASTFREAPRFF
v_call: TRBV24-1; j_call: TRBJ2-3; cdr3_aa: CATSVPAGGRTDTQYF
v_call: TRBV9; j_call: TRBJ1-1; cdr3_aa: CASSAGTGNTEAFF
v_call: TRBV19; j_call: TRBJ2-2; cdr3_aa: CASSTDWYTGELFF
v_call: TRBV19; j_call: TRBJ1-1; cdr3_aa: CASSIKTGRNTEAFF